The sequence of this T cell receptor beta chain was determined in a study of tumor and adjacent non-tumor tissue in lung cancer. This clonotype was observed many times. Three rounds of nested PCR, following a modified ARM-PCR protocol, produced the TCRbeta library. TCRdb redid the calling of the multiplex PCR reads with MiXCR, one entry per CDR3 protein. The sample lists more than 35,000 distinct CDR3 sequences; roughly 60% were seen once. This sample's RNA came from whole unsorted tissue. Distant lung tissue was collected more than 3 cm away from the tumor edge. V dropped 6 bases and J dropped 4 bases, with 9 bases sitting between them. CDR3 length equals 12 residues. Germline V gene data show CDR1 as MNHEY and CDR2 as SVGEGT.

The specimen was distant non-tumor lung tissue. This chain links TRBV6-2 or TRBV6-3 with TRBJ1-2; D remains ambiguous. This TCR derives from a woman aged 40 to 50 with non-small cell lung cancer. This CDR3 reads CASSQYRYGYTF. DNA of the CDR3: TGTGCCAGCAGCCAGTACCGCTATGGCTACACCTTC.